The sequence of this T cell receptor (beta chain) was determined in a study of T cell changes during pregnancy in multiple sclerosis. Profiled with immunoSEQ multiplex PCR; TCRdb holds only in-frame clones, not every one. The profile covers roughly 50,000 clones, with 80% to 90% appearing a single time and around 7.9% taken by the ten largest. The sequenced sample was CD8+ T cells from peripheral blood mononuclear cells, obtained in the second trimester of pregnancy. This receptor was taken from a female donor with multiple sclerosis, enrolled in a pregnancy study.

The CDR3, as DNA: TGTGCCAGCAGCTTATCAATAGCGGGGGTTGATACGCAGTATTTT. It translates to CASSLSIAGVDTQYF. The rearrangement uses TRBV7-9 and TRBJ2-3; 9 bases are a match to TRBD2. J lost 6 bases, V lost 2 bases, and 6 bases had no gene match. CDR1 is SEHNR, CDR2 FQNEAQ, per germline (reference sequence). This CDR3 contains 15 residues.